These T cell receptor beta chains were read from a single sample in a study of neurological immune-mediated disorders. TCRdb redid the calling of the 5' RACE reads with MiXCR, one entry per CDR3 protein. The profile shows 84,000 or so distinct CDR3 sequences, roughly 13% of them singletons. Sequencing was done on a sample of PBMCs. Receptors were obtained from a female donor with HTLV-1-associated myelopathy (HAM/TSP). Each CDR3 is given without its conserved first and last residue. The order of the fields is D gene, clone size, V gene, CDR3 protein. The D gene is left open where the match is weak. Only some rows state a clone size, as once, few, many or a class for expanded clones.

D gene: TRBD1; clone size: .; V gene: TRBV28; CDR3 protein: TSTTTGGTDTQY
D gene: TRBD2; clone size: many; V gene: TRBV5-1; CDR3 protein: ASRFGSGQTYEQY
D gene: .; clone size: many; V gene: TRBV3-1; CDR3 protein: ASSQGYWTDEQY
D gene: .; clone size: many; V gene: TRBV5-1; CDR3 protein: ASQQEGETQY
D gene: .; clone size: many; V gene: TRBV24-1; CDR3 protein: ATSEGAAYNSPLH
D gene: .; clone size: .; V gene: TRBV6-2/TRBV6-3; CDR3 protein: ASRPRGVYNEQF
D gene: TRBD2; clone size: many; V gene: TRBV5-6; CDR3 protein: ASSFERGSYEQY
D gene: .; clone size: many; V gene: TRBV7-2; CDR3 protein: ASSSRLRNEQF
D gene: .; clone size: many; V gene: TRBV29-1; CDR3 protein: SVEDVAYYGYT
D gene: TRBD1; clone size: many; V gene: TRBV20-1; CDR3 protein: SARHRGPADTQY
D gene: TRBD2; clone size: few; V gene: TRBV5-1; CDR3 protein: ASSLGLAGGPSDNEQF
D gene: .; clone size: many; V gene: TRBV5-1; CDR3 protein: ASSLLGGEGDEKLF
D gene: .; clone size: .; V gene: TRBV10-3; CDR3 protein: AISEGQLNYGYT
D gene: .; clone size: many; V gene: TRBV5-1; CDR3 protein: ASSFIGGNTGELF
D gene: TRBD1; clone size: many; V gene: TRBV6-6; CDR3 protein: ASSYATDRGGNQPQH
D gene: TRBD1; clone size: many; V gene: TRBV28; CDR3 protein: ASSYKQGPKRGVAKNIQY
D gene: TRBD2; clone size: few; V gene: TRBV11-1; CDR3 protein: ASSLASGGATGELF
D gene: .; clone size: many; V gene: TRBV12-3/TRBV12-4; CDR3 protein: ASSLWYGSGANVLT
D gene: TRBD1; clone size: many; V gene: TRBV5-1; CDR3 protein: ASSMTGSGQPQH
D gene: TRBD1; clone size: many; V gene: TRBV10-3; CDR3 protein: AIRTGTGGAGELF
D gene: .; clone size: many; V gene: TRBV7-2; CDR3 protein: ASSLGGTIYEQY
D gene: TRBD1; clone size: many; V gene: TRBV27; CDR3 protein: ASSPRRQGYYGYT
D gene: .; clone size: many; V gene: TRBV7-9; CDR3 protein: ASSLGVDGQTPNEKLF
D gene: .; clone size: many; V gene: TRBV7-2; CDR3 protein: ASSLVFGNTIY
D gene: .; clone size: many; V gene: TRBV20-1; CDR3 protein: SARRGTGELF
D gene: TRBD1; clone size: .; V gene: TRBV9; CDR3 protein: ASSPPGRGSYNEQF
D gene: .; clone size: many; V gene: TRBV20-1; CDR3 protein: SAWYGAKNIQY
D gene: TRBD2; clone size: many; V gene: TRBV20-1; CDR3 protein: SASGLAGAIAKNIQY
D gene: TRBD1; clone size: many; V gene: TRBV20-1; CDR3 protein: SAPPEAGGMGYT
D gene: .; clone size: many; V gene: TRBV7-9; CDR3 protein: ASSLVPYEQY
D gene: .; clone size: many; V gene: TRBV3-1; CDR3 protein: ASSQDLLPNTEAF
D gene: TRBD2; clone size: .; V gene: TRBV5-1; CDR3 protein: ASSLVAGGPGYEQY